This paragraph reports one TCR beta chain. The antigen is not known. Other DNA sequences in the same sample also yield this CDR3. The data were taken from a study of shared clonotypes between healthy human individuals. Study outcomes and limitations: Sampling involved blood alone; tissue repertoires likely differ.

Clones were sequenced by immunoSEQ multiplex PCR, and TCRdb holds only the in-frame ones, with some missing. The table lists a few million clones, approximately 94% of them singletons. Germline CDR1 reads ENHRY; CDR2 reads SYGVKD. V lost 0 bases to trimming and J lost 4 bases, with 10 bases between them. The length of the CDR3 is 16 residues. Material for sequencing was naive CD4+ T cells sorted from blood. As for subset: CD45RA+ positively selected. The J gene is TRBJ2-6, the V gene TRBV10-3; D gene ambiguous. The receptor was isolated from a man aged 18 to 29 in good health. The CDR3 spells CAISESGRAGANVLTF. The CDR3 coding sequence is TGTGCCATCAGTGAGTCCGGGCGCGCGGGGGCCAACGTCCTGACTTTC.